Below, one T cell receptor beta chain is given with its context. Antigen specificity is unknown. The sample belongs to a study of T cells in localized non-small cell lung cancer. Study results and limitations: Adjacent lung exhibited a median of approximately 59 among the 100 most abundant tumor clones. Heterogeneity remains possible, as sequencing covered one tumor region only. T cell clonality was highest in uninvolved adjacent lung, above tumor.

Clones were read by immunoSEQ multiplex PCR, and TCRdb kept only the in-frame ones, dropping some. There are about 1,500 clones in the sample; around 25% occur only once, and around 15% lies in the top ten. With 1 base clipped from V and 3 bases from J, the junction kept 6 bases outside the gene matches. The germline CDR1 and CDR2 sequences are SGHDN and FVKESK. The CDR3 runs to 16 residues. V gene TRBV14 combines with J gene TRBJ2-1; 7 nucleotides match TRBD2. This TCR derives from a woman aged 40-70 years with stage I lung adenocarcinoma. Sequenced here: lung tumor tissue, sampled before any cancer treatment. The CDR3 DNA sequence: TGTGCCAGCAGCCAAGGAGCGGGGAGAATCTACAATGAGCAGTTCTTC. Protein: CASSQGAGRIYNEQFF.